These 12 T cell receptor beta chains were sequenced from one sample in a study of early T cells in non-severe SARS-CoV-2 infection. TCRdb reprocessed the 5' RACE reads with MiXCR, giving one entry per CDR3 protein. The table lists around 99,000 distinct CDR3 sequences, 16% of them singletons. This material consisted of whole blood, taken at baseline. Every receptor here comes from an adult who was a healthcare worker with PCR-confirmed SARS-CoV-2 infection or an uninfected control (not recorded which).

This clonotype showed up many times. The genes are TRBV7-9 and TRBJ2-1, with 10 bases fitting TRBD2. J gave up 0 bases and V 5 bases, and 4 bases lay outside the gene matches. This CDR3 is 16 amino acids long. The germline V gene has CDR1 SEHNR and CDR2 FQNEAQ (reference sequence). CDR3 bases: TGTGCCAGCAGCCCTAGCGGGAGTTTCTCCTACAATGAGCAGTTCTTC. Protein: CASSPSGSFSYNEQFF.

This clonotype was observed at least ten times. The chain combines TRBV12-3 or TRBV12-4 with TRBJ2-7, with unresolved D. The CDR3 totals 14 residues. The V end was cut by 2 bases, the J end by 5 bases, with 13 bases between. The CDR3 sequence is CASSLNSGEDEQYF. DNA of the CDR3: TGTGCCAGCAGTTTAAACTCCGGTGAGGACGAGCAGTACTTC.

This clonotype was seen at least ten times. The rearrangement uses TRBV12-3 or TRBV12-4 and TRBJ2-5; D is perhaps TRBD2 (5 bases). CDR3 length equals 12 residues. V gave up 4 bases and J gave up 4 bases, with 7 bases separating them. The CDR3 reads CASSYEGETQYF. CDR3 bases: TGTGCCAGCAGTTACGAGGGAGAGACCCAGTACTTC.

This clonotype was detected a few times. This sequence joins TRBV11-2 and TRBJ2-3, with D unclear. The CDR3 sequence is 13 residues long. Germline V gives CDR1 SGHAT, CDR2 FQNNGV. V lost 0 bases and J 6 bases, leaving 7 bases between the germline ends. CDR3 DNA: TGTGCCAGCAGCTTAGATCGAGGCGATACGCAGTATTTT. Amino acids: CASSLDRGDTQYF.

In its sample, this clonotype was seen a few times. The rearrangement joins TRBV7-9 to TRBJ2-7; D uncertain. The CDR3 contains 14 residues. Germline V CDR1 and CDR2: SEHNR, FQNEAQ (reference sequence). With 8 bases removed from V and 1 base from J, the gap between germline ends came to 15 bases. For the CDR3, the DNA is TGTGCCAGCGCGGTAGGGCATAAGTCCTACGAGCAGTACTTC. Amino acid sequence: CASAVGHKSYEQYF.

Regarding this clonotype: One end of the junction varies from germline; a read error may be responsible. This sequence joins TRBV6-7 and TRBJ2-1; D is possibly TRBD1 (5 bases). TRBV6-7 falls under the ORF class, with uncertain function. This CDR3 has 11 amino acids. CDR3: CASSYHTGRRF. The CDR3 DNA sequence: TGTGCCAGCAGTTACCATACAGGTCGTCGATTC.

Written as DNA, the CDR3 is TGTGCCAGCAGTTTGTGGGCGGCCTCCTACGAGCAGTACTTC. It translates to CASSLWAASYEQYF. V usage is TRBV28 and J usage is TRBJ2-7; D not resolved. Germline assignment: CDR1 MDHEN and CDR2 SYDVKM. The CDR3 consists of 14 residues. Trimming removed 3 bases at V and 0 bases at J, with 9 bases between.

V and J are TRBV12-3 or TRBV12-4 and TRBJ1-2; 10 nucleotides line up with TRBD1. The CDR3 loop spans 15 amino acids. V was clipped by 5 bases and J by 4 bases; unmatched bases: 7. The CDR3 sequence is CASSPGTGAVYGYTF. Here the CDR3 DNA reads TGTGCCAGCAGTCCGGGGACAGGGGCCGTCTATGGCTACACCTTC.

This clonotype was seen many times. The genes are TRBV7-2 and TRBJ2-4; possibly TRBD2 for D (6 bases). V shed 8 bases and J shed 7 bases, with 15 bases lying between them. Germline loops: CDR1 SGHTA, CDR2 FQGNSA. The CDR3 is made up of 13 amino acids. The CDR3 DNA follows: TGTGCCAGCTTGCGGGGTGGCGCGAACATTCAGTACTTC. Translating gives CASLRGGANIQYF. The variable domain in full, with the rest retrieved from reference TRBV7-2 and TRBJ2-4, is GAGVSQSPSNKVTEKGKDVELRCDPISGHTALYWYRQSLGQGLEFLIYFQGNSAPDKSGLPSDRFSAERTGGSVSTLTIQRTQQEDSAVYLCASLRGGANIQYFGAGTRLSVL.

The sample holds many counts of this clonotype. V is TRBV28 and J is TRBJ2-1; D remains unclear. This CDR3 spans 11 amino acids. CDR1 and CDR2 (germline): MDHEN, SYDVKM. Trimming removed 2 bases from V and 6 bases from J, with 2 bases in between. This chain's CDR3 is CASSLSNEQFF. The CDR3 nucleotides are TGTGCCAGCAGTTTAAGCAATGAGCAGTTCTTC.

This chain uses TRBV12-3 or TRBV12-4 with TRBJ2-7; D is perhaps TRBD1 or TRBD2 (5 bases each). Trimming removed 3 bases at V and 4 bases at J, with 13 bases between. The CDR3 covers 14 residues. The CDR3 is CASSFLGVLYEQYF. In DNA, the CDR3 is TGTGCCAGCAGTTTCCTGGGGGTTTTGTACGAGCAGTACTTC.

This clonotype showed up just once. The CDR3: CASSLGPGTYNSPLHF. The DNA of the CDR3 is TGTGCCAGCAGCCTGGGTCCCGGGACGTATAATTCACCCCTCCACTTT. The chain couples TRBV6-6 to TRBJ1-6; perhaps TRBD1 as D (5 bases). This CDR3 is 16 amino acids long. CDR1 and CDR2 (germline): MNHNY, SVGAGI (reference sequence). V gave up 6 bases and J gave up 4 bases, with 16 bases separating them.